This entry features one T cell receptor (beta chain) sequence. What this receptor recognizes is not known. The junction and the germline gene differ at one end; a read error may be behind it. The entry originates in a study of T cell repertoires in cytomegalovirus infection (dated 2019 in TCRdb). Looking at the study overall: Alongside well-studied HLA-B-restricted epitopes, the peptide stimulations were aimed at recently identified HLA-C-restricted CMV epitopes, whose presentation resists viral immunomodulation. Because public TCR beta signatures pointed to carriage of CMV infection together with the matching HLA type, the HLA type of each donor mattered for the analysis.

The treatment or condition label, as the study defines it: in vitro stimulation with specific CMV peptide epitopes to enrich CMV-specific T cells. The CDR3, from cysteine to phenylalanine, totals 11 residues. Only CDR3 DNA is held: 33 bases, read in frame from base 1. As encoded in the germline V gene, CDR1 is MNHNS while CDR2 is SASEGT. TCRdb shows the sequencer as Illumina HiSeq 1500. In TCRdb, the public reads were trimmed at Q25 with fastp and aligned with MiXCR, with productive beta chains retained. All rows with the same CDR3 protein become a single entry with the most common DNA and genes. The sample profile shows some 320,000 distinct CDR3 sequences; 25% to 30% of them were found once. 20% of the sample is in the top ten clones. Study-wide conclusions, independent of this receptor: Carriers of CMV infection plus the relevant HLA type were discriminated by the cumulative frequency of public TCR beta family members in the study cohort and in an independent 352-donor cohort. The ex vivo response was dominated by HLA-C-restricted CMV-specific TCR beta clonotypes, and the single most frequent clonotype in two of eight donors was supplied by these HLA-C-restricted clonotypes.

This specimen consisted of cultured PBMCs, obtained from culture after CMV antigen stimulation. The chain is assembled from TRBV6-1 and TRBJ1-1; possibly the D gene is TRBD1, per 5 matching bases. The TCR sequence derives from a human donor in good health (CMV status not recorded). Some clones in this sample may be carry-over from other donors' samples. The CDR3 reads CATRANAEAFF. The nucleotide sequence reads TGTGCCACCAGGGCGAACGCTGAAGCTTTCTTT.